This TCR beta chain was sequenced in a study of human T cells and chemical hapten exposure. Study in general: For sensitization, 2% DPC was applied to an approximately 2 cm by approximately 2 cm patch of upper inner arm skin.

Time point: patch test 1, 2 weeks after DPC sensitization. Treatment of the sample: therapeutic diphenylcyclopropenone sensitization with weekly scalp DPC. General study findings and limits: Among TCRs, those above 1 in 1000 frequency were unaffected by DPC sensitization.

As originally analysed: Per sample, the median was approximately 100,000 TCRs, with values from about 24,000 to 680,000. TCRdb re-derived calls from the RACE reads in MiXCR, one entry per CDR3 protein. The V and J calls were determined by TCRdb, not by the authors. The sample yields 300,000 to 400,000 distinct CDR3 sequences, approximately 6.9% seen once. With regard to this clonotype: What it binds is not known.

The CDR3 sequence is 17 residues long. With 5 bases removed from V and 0 bases from J, the gap between germline ends came to 16 bases. The rearrangement links TRBV6-7 to TRBJ1-4, with a tentative D call TRBD1 (5 bases). TRBV6-7 is designated an ORF whose function remains uncertain. Specimen: whole blood, collected in connection with sensitization to the hapten diphenylcyclopropenone (DPC). This sequence was found in a woman aged 18-29 years with alopecia areata. Some clones in this sample may be carry-over from other donors' samples. The DNA of the CDR3 is TGTGCCAGCAGTCGCATAGGGACTGGCACAACTAATGAAAAACTGTTTTTT. Amino acid sequence: CASSRIGTGTTNEKLFF.